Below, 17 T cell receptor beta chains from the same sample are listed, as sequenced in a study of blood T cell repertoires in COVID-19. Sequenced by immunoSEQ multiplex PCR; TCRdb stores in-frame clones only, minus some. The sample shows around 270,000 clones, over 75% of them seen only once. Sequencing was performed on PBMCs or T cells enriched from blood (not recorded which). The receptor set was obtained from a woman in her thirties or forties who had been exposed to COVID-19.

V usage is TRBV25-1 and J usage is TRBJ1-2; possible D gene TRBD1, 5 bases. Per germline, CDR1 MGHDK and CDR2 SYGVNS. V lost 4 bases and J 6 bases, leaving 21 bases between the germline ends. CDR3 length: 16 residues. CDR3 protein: CASSGPLRQGRDGYTF. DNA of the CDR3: TGTGCCAGCAGTGGCCCCCTGAGGCAGGGAAGAGATGGCTACACCTTC.

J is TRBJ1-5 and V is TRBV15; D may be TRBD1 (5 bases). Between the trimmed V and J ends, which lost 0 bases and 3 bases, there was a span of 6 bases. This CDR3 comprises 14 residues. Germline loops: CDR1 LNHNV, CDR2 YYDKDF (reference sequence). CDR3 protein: CATSRDRDNQPQHF. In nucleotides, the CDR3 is TGTGCCACCAGCAGAGACAGGGACAATCAGCCCCAGCATTTT.

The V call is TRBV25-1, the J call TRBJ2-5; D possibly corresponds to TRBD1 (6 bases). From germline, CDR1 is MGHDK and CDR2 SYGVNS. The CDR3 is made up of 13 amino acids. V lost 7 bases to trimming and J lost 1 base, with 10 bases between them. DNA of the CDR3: TGTGCCAGCACTGGACAGATCCAAGAGACCCAGTACTTC. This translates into CASTGQIQETQYF.

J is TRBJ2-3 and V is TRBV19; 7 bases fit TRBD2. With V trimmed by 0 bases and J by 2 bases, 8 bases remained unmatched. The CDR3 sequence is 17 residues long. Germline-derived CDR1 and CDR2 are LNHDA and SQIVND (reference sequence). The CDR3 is CASSIDSGGGSTDTQYF. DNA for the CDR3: TGTGCCAGTAGTATAGATTCTGGCGGGGGATCCACAGATACGCAGTATTTT.

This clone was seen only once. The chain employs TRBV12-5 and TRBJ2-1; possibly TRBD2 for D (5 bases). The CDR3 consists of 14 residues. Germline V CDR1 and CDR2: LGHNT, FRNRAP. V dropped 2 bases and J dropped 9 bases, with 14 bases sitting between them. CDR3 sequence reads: CASGLSFGGGEQFF. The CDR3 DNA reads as TGTGCTAGTGGTTTGTCATTTGGAGGAGGTGAGCAGTTCTTC.

As DNA, the CDR3 is TGCGCCAGCAGCCAGGGAGCGGGTCCCTACAATGAGCAGTTCTTC. Amino acid sequence: CASSQGAGPYNEQFF. The chain employs TRBV4-3 and TRBJ2-1; possibly TRBD2 for D (6 bases). This CDR3 spans 15 amino acids. Looked up from germline, CDR1 is LGHNA and CDR2 is YSLEER. Trimming stripped 3 bases from V and 2 bases from J, with 11 bases between.

CDR3 sequence: CASGFLSFRDNTGELFF. The CDR3 DNA follows: TGTGCTAGTGGTTTCCTCAGTTTCAGGGATAACACCGGGGAGCTGTTTTTT. This chain connects TRBV12-5 to TRBJ2-2; TRBD1 is a possible D gene (5 bases). V was pared by 3 bases and J by 2 bases, with 16 bases between. Germline V gene data show CDR1 as LGHNT and CDR2 as FRNRAP. The length of the CDR3 is 17 residues. The full variable domain, its missing parts supplied by reference TRBV12-5 and TRBJ2-2, is DARVTQTPRHKVTEMGQEVTMRCQPILGHNTVFWYRQTMMQGLELLAYFRNRAPLDDSGMPKDRFSAEMPDATLATLKIQPSEPRDSAVYFCASGFLSFRDNTGELFFGEGSRLTVL.

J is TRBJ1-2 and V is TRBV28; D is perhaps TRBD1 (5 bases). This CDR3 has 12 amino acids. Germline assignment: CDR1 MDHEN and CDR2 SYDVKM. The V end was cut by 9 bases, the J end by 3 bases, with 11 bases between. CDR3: CASNSGDYGYTF. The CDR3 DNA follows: TGTGCCAGTAACTCGGGGGACTATGGCTACACCTTC.

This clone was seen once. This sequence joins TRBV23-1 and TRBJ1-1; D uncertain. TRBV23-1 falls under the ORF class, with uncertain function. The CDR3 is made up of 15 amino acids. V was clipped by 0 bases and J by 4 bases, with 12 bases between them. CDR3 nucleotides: TGCGCCAGCAGTCAATCTAATTGGCGGGGCACTGAAGCTTTCTTT. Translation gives CASSQSNWRGTEAFF.

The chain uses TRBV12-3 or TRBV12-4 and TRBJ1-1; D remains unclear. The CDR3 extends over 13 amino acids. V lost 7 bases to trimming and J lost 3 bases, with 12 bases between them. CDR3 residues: CASTPGPDTEAFF. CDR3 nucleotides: TGTGCCAGCACCCCAGGCCCGGACACTGAAGCTTTCTTT.

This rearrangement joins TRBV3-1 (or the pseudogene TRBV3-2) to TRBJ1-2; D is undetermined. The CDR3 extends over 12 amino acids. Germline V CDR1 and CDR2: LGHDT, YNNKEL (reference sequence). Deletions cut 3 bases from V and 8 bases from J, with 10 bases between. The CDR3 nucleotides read TGTGCCAGCAGCCAGCTAGAGGGAGGCTACACCTTC. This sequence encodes CASSQLEGGYTF.

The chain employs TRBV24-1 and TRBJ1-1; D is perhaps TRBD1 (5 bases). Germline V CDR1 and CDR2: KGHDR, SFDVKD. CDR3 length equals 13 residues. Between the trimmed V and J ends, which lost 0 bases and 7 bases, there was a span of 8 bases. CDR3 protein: CATSDLRTFEAFF. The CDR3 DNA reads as TGTGCCACCAGTGATTTGCGGACATTTGAAGCTTTCTTT.

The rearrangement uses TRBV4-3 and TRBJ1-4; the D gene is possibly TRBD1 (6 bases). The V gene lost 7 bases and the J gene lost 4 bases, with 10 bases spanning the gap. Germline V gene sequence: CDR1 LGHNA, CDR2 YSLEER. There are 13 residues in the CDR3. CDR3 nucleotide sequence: TGCGCCAGCAATTCAGGGGTTAATGAAAAACTGTTTTTT. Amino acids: CASNSGVNEKLFF.

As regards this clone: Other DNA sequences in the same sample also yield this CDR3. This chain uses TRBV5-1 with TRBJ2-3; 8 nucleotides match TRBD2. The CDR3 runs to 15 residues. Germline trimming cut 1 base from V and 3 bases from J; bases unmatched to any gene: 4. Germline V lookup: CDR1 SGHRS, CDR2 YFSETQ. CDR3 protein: CASSLLGGGTDTQYF. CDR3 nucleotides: TGCGCCAGCAGCTTGCTTGGCGGGGGGACAGATACGCAGTATTTT.

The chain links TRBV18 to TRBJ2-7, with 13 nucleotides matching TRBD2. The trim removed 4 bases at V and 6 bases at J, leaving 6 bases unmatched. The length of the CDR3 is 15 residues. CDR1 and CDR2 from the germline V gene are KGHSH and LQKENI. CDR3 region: CASSHGTSGVREQYF. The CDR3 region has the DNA TGTGCCAGCTCACACGGGACTAGCGGGGTGCGCGAGCAGTACTTC. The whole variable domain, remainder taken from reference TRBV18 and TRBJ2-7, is NAGVMQNPRHLVRRRGQEARLRCSPMKGHSHVYWYRQLPEEGLKFMVYLQKENIIDESGMPKERFSAEFPKEGPSILRIQQVVRGDSAAYFCASSHGTSGVREQYFGPGTRLTVT.

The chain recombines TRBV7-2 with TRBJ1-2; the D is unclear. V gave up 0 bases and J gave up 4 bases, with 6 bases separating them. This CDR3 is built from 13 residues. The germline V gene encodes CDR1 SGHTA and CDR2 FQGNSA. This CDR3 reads CASSLAETYGYTF. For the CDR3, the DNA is TGTGCCAGCAGCTTAGCGGAGACCTATGGCTACACCTTC.

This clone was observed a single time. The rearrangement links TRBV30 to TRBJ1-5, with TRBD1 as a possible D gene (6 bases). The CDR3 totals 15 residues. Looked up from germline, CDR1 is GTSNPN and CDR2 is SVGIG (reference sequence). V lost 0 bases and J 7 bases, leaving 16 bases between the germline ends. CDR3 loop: CAWSVRRGARQPQHF. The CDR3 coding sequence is TGTGCCTGGAGTGTACGGCGGGGGGCCAGGCAGCCCCAGCATTTT.